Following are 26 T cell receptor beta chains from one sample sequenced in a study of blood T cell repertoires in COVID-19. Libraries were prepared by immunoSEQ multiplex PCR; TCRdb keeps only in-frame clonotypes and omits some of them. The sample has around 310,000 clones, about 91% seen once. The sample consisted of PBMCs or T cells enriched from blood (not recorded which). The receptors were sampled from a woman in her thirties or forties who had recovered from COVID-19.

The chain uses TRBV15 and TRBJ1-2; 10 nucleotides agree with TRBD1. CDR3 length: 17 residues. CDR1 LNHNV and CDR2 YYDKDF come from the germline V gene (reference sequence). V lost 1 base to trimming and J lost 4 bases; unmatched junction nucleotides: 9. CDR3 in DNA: TGTGCCACCAGCAGAGCCGGGGGACAGGGGCTCAGCTATGGCTACACCTTC. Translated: CATSRAGGQGLSYGYTF.

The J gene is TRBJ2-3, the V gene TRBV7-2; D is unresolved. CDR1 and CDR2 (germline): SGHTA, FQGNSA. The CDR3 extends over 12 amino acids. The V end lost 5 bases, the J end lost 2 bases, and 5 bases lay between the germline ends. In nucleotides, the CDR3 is TGTGCCAGCAGCCCCAACACAGATACGCAGTATTTT. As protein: CASSPNTDTQYF.

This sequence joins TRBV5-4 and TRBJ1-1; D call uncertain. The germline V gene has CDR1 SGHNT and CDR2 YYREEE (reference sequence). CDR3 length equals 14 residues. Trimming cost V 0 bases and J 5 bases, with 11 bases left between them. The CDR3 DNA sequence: TGTGCCAGCAGCTTGGAGCTTGTCGGGACTGAAGCTTTCTTT. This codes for CASSLELVGTEAFF.

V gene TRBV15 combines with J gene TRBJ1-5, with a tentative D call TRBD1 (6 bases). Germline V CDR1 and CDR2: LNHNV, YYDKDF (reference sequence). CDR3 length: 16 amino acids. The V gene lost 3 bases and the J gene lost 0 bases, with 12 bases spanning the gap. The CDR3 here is CATSRDSSNSNQPQHF. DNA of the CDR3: TGTGCCACCAGCAGGGACAGCAGTAATAGCAATCAGCCCCAGCATTTT.

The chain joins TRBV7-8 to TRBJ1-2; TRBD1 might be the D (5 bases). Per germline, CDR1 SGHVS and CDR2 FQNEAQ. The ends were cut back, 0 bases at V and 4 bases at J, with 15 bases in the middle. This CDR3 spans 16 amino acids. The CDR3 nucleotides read TGTGCCAGCAGCTTAGCGCCCGGCACAGGCGGCTATGGCTACACCTTC. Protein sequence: CASSLAPGTGGYGYTF.

CDR3: CASSPNWASGGDGTGELFF. CDR3 coding DNA: TGTGCCAGCAGCCCAAATTGGGCTAGCGGGGGGGATGGGACCGGGGAGCTGTTTTTT. V and J are TRBV3-1 (or the pseudogene TRBV3-2) and TRBJ2-2; 12 nucleotides line up with TRBD2. Germline CDR1 is LGHDT and CDR2 is YNNKEL (reference sequence). The CDR3 consists of 19 residues. J was trimmed by 5 bases and V by 4 bases; bases with no gene match: 14.

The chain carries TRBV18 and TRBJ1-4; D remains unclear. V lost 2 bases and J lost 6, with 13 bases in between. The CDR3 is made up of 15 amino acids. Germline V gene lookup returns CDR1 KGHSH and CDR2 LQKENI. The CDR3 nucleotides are TGTGCCAGCTCACCATTAAGGGAGACGGATGAAAAACTGTTTTTT. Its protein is CASSPLRETDEKLFF.

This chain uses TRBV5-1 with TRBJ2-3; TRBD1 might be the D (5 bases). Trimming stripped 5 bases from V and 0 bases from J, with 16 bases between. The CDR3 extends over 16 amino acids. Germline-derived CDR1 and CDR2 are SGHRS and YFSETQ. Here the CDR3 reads CASSQRQTPSTDTQYF. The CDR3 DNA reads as TGCGCCAGCAGTCAGCGACAGACCCCTAGCACAGATACGCAGTATTTT.

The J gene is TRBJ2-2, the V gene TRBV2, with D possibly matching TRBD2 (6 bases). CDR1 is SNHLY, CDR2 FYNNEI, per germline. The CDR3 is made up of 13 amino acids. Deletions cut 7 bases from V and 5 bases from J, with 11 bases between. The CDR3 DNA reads TGTGCCAGCAAGGTGGAGGGAACCGGGGAGCTGTTTTTT. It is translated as CASKVEGTGELFF.

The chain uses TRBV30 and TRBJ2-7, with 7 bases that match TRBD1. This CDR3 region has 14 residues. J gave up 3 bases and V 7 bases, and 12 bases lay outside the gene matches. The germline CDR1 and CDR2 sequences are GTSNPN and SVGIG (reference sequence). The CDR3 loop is CASDRDSSYYEQYF. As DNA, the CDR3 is TGTGCCTCCGACCGGGACAGCTCTTACTACGAGCAGTACTTC. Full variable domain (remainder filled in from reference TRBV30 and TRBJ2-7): SQTIHQWPATLVQPVGSPLSLECTVEGTSNPNLYWYRQAAGRGLQLLFYSVGIGQISSEVPQNLSASRPQDRQFILSSKKLLLSDSGFYLCASDRDSSYYEQYFGPGTRLTVT.

DNA of the CDR3: TGTGCCAGCAGTCCTCCGAGGGAGTACCAAGAGACCCAGTACTTC. Its protein is CASSPPREYQETQYF. V and J are TRBV28 and TRBJ2-5; possibly TRBD2 for D (5 bases). CDR3 size: 15 residues. Germline CDR1 MDHEN, CDR2 SYDVKM. Trimming pared 5 bases from V and 0 bases from J, leaving 13 bases between.

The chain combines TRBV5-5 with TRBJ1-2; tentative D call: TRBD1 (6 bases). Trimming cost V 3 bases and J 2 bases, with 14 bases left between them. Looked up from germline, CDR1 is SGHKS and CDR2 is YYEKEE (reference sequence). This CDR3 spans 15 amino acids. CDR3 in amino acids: CASSWGAGENYGYTF. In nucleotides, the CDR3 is TGTGCCAGCAGCTGGGGGGCGGGAGAGAACTATGGCTACACCTTC.

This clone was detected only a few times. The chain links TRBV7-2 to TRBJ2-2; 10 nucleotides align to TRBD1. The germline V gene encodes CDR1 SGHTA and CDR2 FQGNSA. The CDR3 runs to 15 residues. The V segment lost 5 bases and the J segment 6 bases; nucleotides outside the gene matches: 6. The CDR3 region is CASSPWTGGAGELFF. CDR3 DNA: TGTGCCAGCAGCCCCTGGACAGGGGGGGCCGGGGAGCTGTTTTTT.

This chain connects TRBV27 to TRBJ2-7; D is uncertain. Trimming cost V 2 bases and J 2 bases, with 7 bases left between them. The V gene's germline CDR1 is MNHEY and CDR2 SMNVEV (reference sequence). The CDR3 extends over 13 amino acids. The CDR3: CASSLGSTYEQYF. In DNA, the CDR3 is TGTGCCAGCAGTTTAGGCAGTACCTACGAGCAGTACTTC.

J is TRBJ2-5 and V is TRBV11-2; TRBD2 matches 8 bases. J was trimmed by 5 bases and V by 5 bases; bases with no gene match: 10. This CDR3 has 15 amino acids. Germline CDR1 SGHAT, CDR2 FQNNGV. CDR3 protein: CASSPSGSSGETQYF. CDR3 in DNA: TGTGCCAGCAGCCCTAGCGGATCTAGCGGGGAGACCCAGTACTTC.

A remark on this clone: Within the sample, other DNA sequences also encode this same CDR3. The CDR3 reads CASSPDSYNEQFF. For the CDR3, the DNA is TGTGCCAGCAGCCCAGACTCCTACAATGAGCAGTTCTTC. This sequence joins TRBV5-4 and TRBJ2-1; the D is unclear. V gave up 4 bases and J gave up 0 bases, with 5 bases separating them. This CDR3 comprises 13 residues. Looked up from germline, CDR1 is SGHNT and CDR2 is YYREEE (reference sequence).

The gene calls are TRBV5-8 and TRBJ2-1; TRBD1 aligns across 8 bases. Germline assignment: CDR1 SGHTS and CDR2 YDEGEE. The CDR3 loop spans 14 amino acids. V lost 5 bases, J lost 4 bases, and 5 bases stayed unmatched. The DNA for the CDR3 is TGTGCCAGCAGAAGACAGGGGTCGTACAATGAGCAGTTCTTC. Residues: CASRRQGSYNEQFF.

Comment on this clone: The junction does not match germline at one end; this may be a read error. The CDR3 spells CASSTKHEGAAHF. The CDR3 nucleotides read TGTGCCAGTAGTACCAAGCACGAGGGGGCCGCTCACTTC. The J gene is TRBJ2-7, the V gene TRBV19; 7 nucleotides agree with TRBD1. The germline V gene encodes CDR1 LNHDA and CDR2 SQIVND (reference sequence). There are 13 residues in the CDR3.

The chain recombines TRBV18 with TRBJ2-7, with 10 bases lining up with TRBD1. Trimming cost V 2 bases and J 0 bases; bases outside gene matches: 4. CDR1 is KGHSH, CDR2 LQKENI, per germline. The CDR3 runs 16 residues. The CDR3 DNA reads TGTGCCAGCTCACCAGGGACAGGGGTCAGCTCCTACGAGCAGTACTTC. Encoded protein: CASSPGTGVSSYEQYF. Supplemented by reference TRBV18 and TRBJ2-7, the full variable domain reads NAGVMQNPRHLVRRRGQEARLRCSPMKGHSHVYWYRQLPEEGLKFMVYLQKENIIDESGMPKERFSAEFPKEGPSILRIQQVVRGDSAAYFCASSPGTGVSSYEQYFGPGTRLTVT.

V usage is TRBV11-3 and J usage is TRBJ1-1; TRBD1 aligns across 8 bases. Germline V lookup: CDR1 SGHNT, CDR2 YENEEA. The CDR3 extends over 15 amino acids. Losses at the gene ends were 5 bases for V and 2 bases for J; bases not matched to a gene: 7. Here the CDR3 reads CASSLRQGSNTEAFF. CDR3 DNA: TGTGCCAGCAGCCTTCGACAGGGGAGTAACACTGAAGCTTTCTTT.

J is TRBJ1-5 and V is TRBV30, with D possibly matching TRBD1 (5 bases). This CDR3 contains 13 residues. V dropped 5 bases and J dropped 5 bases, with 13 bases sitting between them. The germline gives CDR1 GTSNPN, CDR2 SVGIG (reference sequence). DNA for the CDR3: TGTGCCTGGGGGCAGGGAAGGGATCAGCCCCAGCATTTT. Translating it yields CAWGQGRDQPQHF.

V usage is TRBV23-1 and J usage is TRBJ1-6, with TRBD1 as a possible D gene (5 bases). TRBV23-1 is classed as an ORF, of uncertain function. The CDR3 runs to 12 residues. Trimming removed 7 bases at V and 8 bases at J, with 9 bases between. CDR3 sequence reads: CASTTGDSPLHF. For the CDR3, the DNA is TGCGCCAGCACCACGGGGGATTCACCCCTCCACTTT.

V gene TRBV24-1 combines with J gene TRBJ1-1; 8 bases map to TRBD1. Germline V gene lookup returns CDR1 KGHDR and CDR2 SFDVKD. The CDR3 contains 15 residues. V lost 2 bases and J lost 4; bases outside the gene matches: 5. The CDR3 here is CATSDSGTGGTEAFF. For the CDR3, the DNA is TGTGCCACCAGTGATTCCGGGACAGGTGGCACTGAAGCTTTCTTT.

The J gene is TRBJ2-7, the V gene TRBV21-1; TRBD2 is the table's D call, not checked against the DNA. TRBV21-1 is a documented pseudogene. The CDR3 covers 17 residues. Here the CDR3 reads CASSKKTSGGVEYEQYF. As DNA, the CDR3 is TGTGCCAGCAGCAAAAAGACTAGCGGGGGTGTTGAGTACGAGCAGTACTTC.

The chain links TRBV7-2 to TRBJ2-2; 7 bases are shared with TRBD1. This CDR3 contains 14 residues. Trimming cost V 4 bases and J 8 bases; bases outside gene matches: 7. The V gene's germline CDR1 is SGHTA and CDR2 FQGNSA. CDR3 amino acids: CASSSTGVGGELFF. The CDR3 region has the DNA TGTGCCAGCAGCTCTACAGGGGTAGGAGGGGAGCTGTTTTTT.

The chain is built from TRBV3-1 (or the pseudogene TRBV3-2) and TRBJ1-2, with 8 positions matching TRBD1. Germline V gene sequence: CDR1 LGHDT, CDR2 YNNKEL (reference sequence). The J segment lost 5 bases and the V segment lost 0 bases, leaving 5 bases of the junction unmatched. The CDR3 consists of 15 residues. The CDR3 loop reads CASSQEGTGPYGYTF. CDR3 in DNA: TGTGCCAGCAGCCAAGAAGGGACAGGACCGTATGGCTACACCTTC.